Listed below are T cell receptor beta chains from one sample, sequenced in a study of response to subunit inactivated influenza vaccine. TCRdb used MiXCR to reprocess the RT-PCR reads, holding one entry per CDR3 protein. Of hundreds of thousands of distinct CDR3 sequences listed, roughly 8.2% are singletons. The specimen was PBMCs from blood, collected less than 25 months after vaccination. These TCRs come from a man in his fifties or sixties who received an inactivated influenza vaccine. CDR3s include the opening cysteine and the closing phenylalanine or tryptophan. D genes are given only for firm matches. Not every row has a clone size; where given, it reads once, few, many or a size class.

j_call clone_size d_call v_call cdr3_nt cdr3_aa
TRBJ2-7 . . TRBV6-5 TGTGCCAGCAGTTACGGGGGCCACGGGTACGAGCAGTACTTC CASSYGGHGYEQYF
TRBJ1-1 few . TRBV29-1 TGCAGCGTTCAGCGTGGTGGTTTTTTGAACACTGAAGCTTTCTTT CSVQRGGFLNTEAFF
TRBJ1-1 few TRBD1 TRBV12-3/TRBV12-4 TGTGCCAGCACCCCCAGGGACAGGGCTCTTATCACTGAAGCTTTCTTT CASTPRDRALITEAFF
TRBJ2-1 . . TRBV4-3 TGCGCCAGCAGCCCGCTTTCCCCGGGGCCGTCCTACAATGAGCAGTTCTTC CASSPLSPGPSYNEQFF
TRBJ1-2 many . TRBV3-1 TGTGCCAGCAGCCAAGGAGGAGGGGACTGGTATGGCTACACCTTC CASSQGGGDWYGYTF
TRBJ2-7 . . TRBV12-3/TRBV12-4 TGTGCCAGCAGCTTCGACGGCTCGAGCTCCTACGAGCAGTACTTC CASSFDGSSSYEQYF
TRBJ1-2 few . TRBV18 TGTGCCAGCTCATCGCAGGGGACGGTAAACTATGGCTACACCTTC CASSSQGTVNYGYTF
TRBJ2-1 few TRBD2 TRBV5-6 TGTGCCAGCAGCTTGGTAACTAGCGGGGGGAGGAATGAGCAGTTCTTC CASSLVTSGGRNEQFF
TRBJ1-2 many TRBD1 TRBV5-1 TGCGCCAGTCGACAGGGGCCGACCAACTATGGCTACACCTTC CASRQGPTNYGYTF
TRBJ1-5 many . TRBV4-1 TGCGCCAGCAGCCAAGATCAGGGCAATCAGCCCCAGCATTTT CASSQDQGNQPQHF
TRBJ2-3 few . TRBV7-9 TGTGCCAGCAGCTCCAAGGGCCGGGCAGATACGCAGTATTTT CASSSKGRADTQYF
TRBJ2-3 . . TRBV2 TGTGCCAGCAGCCCCCTCCCGGGACGTCCTAGCACAGATACGCAGTATTTT CASSPLPGRPSTDTQYF
TRBJ2-7 many . TRBV7-8 TGTGCCAGCAGCGGGGTGCAGGGTGGCGAGCAGTACTTC CASSGVQGGEQYF
TRBJ1-1 many . TRBV6-5 TGTGCCAGCAGTTGGGGGAGAGGCACTGAAGCTTTCTTT CASSWGRGTEAFF
TRBJ2-1 few . TRBV20-1 TGCAGTGCTAGCCAGGGGAGGTACAATGAGCAGTTCTTC CSASQGRYNEQFF
TRBJ2-7 few . TRBV7-9 TGTGCCAGCAGCAAAGACATGACCTACGAGCAGTACTTC CASSKDMTYEQYF
TRBJ2-7 few TRBD2 TRBV10-2 TGCGCCAGCAGGTTGGGACTAGCACCTGAGCAGTACTTC CASRLGLAPEQYF
TRBJ2-7 few TRBD2 TRBV27 TGTGCCAGCAGACCTACTAGCGGGAGTTCCTACGAGCAGTACTTC CASRPTSGSSYEQYF
TRBJ1-2 . . TRBV12-3/TRBV12-4 TGTGCCAGCAGTACAAGGGGCGGGAGTCCATATGGCTACACCTTC CASSTRGGSPYGYTF
TRBJ2-2 . TRBD1 TRBV5-1 TGCGCCAGCAGCCGCCAGGGACAGAGGAACACCGGGGAGCTGTTTTTT CASSRQGQRNTGELFF
TRBJ2-5 . . TRBV7-2 TGTGCCAGCAGCAACCCATACGGGGCAGAGACCCAGTACTTC CASSNPYGAETQYF
TRBJ2-2 . . TRBV15 TGTGCCATTAGACCTCGGGCAACCGGGGAGCTGTTTTTT CAIRPRATGELFF
TRBJ2-2 . . TRBV10-3 TGTGCCTTCAGTGAGCAGACGCGCACCGGGGAGCTGTTTTTT CAFSEQTRTGELFF
TRBJ2-1 . TRBD2 TRBV7-8 TGTGCCAGCAGCTTATCACTAGCGGACCTATTTCAGTTCTTC CASSLSLADLFQFF
TRBJ2-3 few TRBD2 TRBV7-2 TGTGCCAGCAGCTTAGTGCTAGCGGGGGGGTCTGATACGCAGTATTTT CASSLVLAGGSDTQYF
TRBJ1-5 few . TRBV28 TGTGCCAGCACCCCTTGGGGGGATCAGCCCCAGCATTTT CASTPWGDQPQHF
TRBJ2-3 few TRBD2 TRBV6-1 TGTGCCAGCAGAATAGCGGGGGGACGCACAGATACGCAGTATTTT CASRIAGGRTDTQYF
TRBJ2-1 many . TRBV20-1 TGCAGTGCTAGCTCCCCGGGACCGACCTCCTACAATGAGCAGTTCTTC CSASSPGPTSYNEQFF
TRBJ2-7 few TRBD1 TRBV25-1 TGTGCCAGCAGCCCAAAAGGATCAGGGGGTAGCGAGCAGTACTTC CASSPKGSGGSEQYF
TRBJ2-3 many . TRBV7-2 TGTGCCAGCAGCTTAGCGGGGGGTGGTAGCGGTATCACAGATACGCAGTATTTT CASSLAGGGSGITDTQYF
TRBJ2-5 many TRBD1 TRBV6-5 TGTGCCAGCAGTTCGGACAGGGGTGAGACCCAGTACTTC CASSSDRGETQYF
TRBJ1-3 few . TRBV5-4 TGTGCCACCTTCTTCTACACTGGAAACACCATATATTTT CATFFYTGNTIYF
TRBJ2-3 many TRBD1 TRBV20-1 TGCAGTGCTAGAGGGACAGGCTTCACAGATACGCAGTATTTT CSARGTGFTDTQYF
TRBJ2-7 many TRBD1 TRBV5-1 TGCGCCAGCAGTCGGGACAGTACCTCCGAGCAGTACTTC CASSRDSTSEQYF
TRBJ2-1 . TRBD2 TRBV29-1 TGCAGCGCGGACTGGAGTAGCGGGAGGGTCAATGAGCAGTTCTTC CSADWSSGRVNEQFF
TRBJ2-7 few TRBD2 TRBV28 TGTGCCAGCCTAGCGGGAGCTACCTACGAGCAGTACTTC CASLAGATYEQYF
TRBJ2-7 once TRBD1 TRBV5-1 TGCGCCAGCAGCCGAGCGGGACAGGGTGGCGAGCAGTACTTC CASSRAGQGGEQYF
TRBJ2-7 many TRBD1 TRBV12-3/TRBV12-4 TGTGCCAGCAGTTTGTCAGGGGGCTACGAGCAGTACTTC CASSLSGGYEQYF
TRBJ1-1 few . TRBV6-2/TRBV6-3 TGTGCCAGCAGTCCTTTGTGGAACACTGAAGCTTTCTTT CASSPLWNTEAFF
TRBJ2-1 few . TRBV29-1 TGCAGCATTTGGGAGGGGGGTCGGTCCTACAATGAGCAGTTCTTC CSIWEGGRSYNEQFF
TRBJ2-5 many TRBD1 TRBV4-2 TGTGCCAGCAGCCAAGTAACAGGGGGCCCAGAGACCCAGTACTTC CASSQVTGGPETQYF
TRBJ2-2 few TRBD2 TRBV5-1 TGCGCCAGCAGCCTGGGGACTAGCGGGAGATACACCGGGGAGCTGTTTTTT CASSLGTSGRYTGELFF
TRBJ2-7 few . TRBV6-5 TGTGCCAGCAGTTACCGACAGTACCCCTACGAGCAGTACTTC CASSYRQYPYEQYF
TRBJ2-1 many . TRBV20-1 TGCAGTGCCAACCGGGGGAGCTACAATGAGCAGTTCTTC CSANRGSYNEQFF
TRBJ2-5 . TRBD2 TRBV7-3 TGTGCCAGCAGTCTAGCGGGAGCTTGGGAGACCCAGTACTTC CASSLAGAWETQYF
TRBJ2-1 few . TRBV15 TGTGCCACCAGCAGACCTGACCACTCCCGACGAGGTGAGCAGTTCTTC CATSRPDHSRRGEQFF
TRBJ2-1 many TRBD2 TRBV4-3 TGCGCCAGCAGCCCTACGACGGGAGTGGCGGGGGCCTACAATGAGCAGTTCTTC CASSPTTGVAGAYNEQFF
TRBJ2-4 few . TRBV6-2/TRBV6-3 TGTGCCAGCACTACCCCGGGACTCCTAGCCAAAAACATTCAGTACTTC CASTTPGLLAKNIQYF
TRBJ1-4 many TRBD1 TRBV20-1 TGCAGTGCTAGAGAACAGGGGTCTGAAAAACTGTTTTTT CSAREQGSEKLFF
TRBJ2-4 . TRBD1 TRBV7-2 TGTGCCAGCAGCTTAGGCCAGGGGGTAGGCATTCAGTACTTC CASSLGQGVGIQYF
TRBJ1-2 many . TRBV12-3/TRBV12-4 TGTGCCAGCAGTTTAGCAGGAAGCTATGGCTACACCTTC CASSLAGSYGYTF
TRBJ1-3 . . TRBV14 TGTGCCAGCAGCCCCCTTTTGAGGGGGGAAACCATATATTTT CASSPLLRGETIYF